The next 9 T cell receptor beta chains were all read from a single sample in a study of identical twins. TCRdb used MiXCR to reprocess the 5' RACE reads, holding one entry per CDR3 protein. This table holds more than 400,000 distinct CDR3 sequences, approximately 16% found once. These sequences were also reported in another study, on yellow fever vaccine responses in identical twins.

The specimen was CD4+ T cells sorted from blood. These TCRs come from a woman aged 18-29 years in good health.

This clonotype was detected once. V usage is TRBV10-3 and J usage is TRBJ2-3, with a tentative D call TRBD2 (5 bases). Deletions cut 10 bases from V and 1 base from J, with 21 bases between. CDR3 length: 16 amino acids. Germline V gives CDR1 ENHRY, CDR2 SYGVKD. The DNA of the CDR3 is TGTGCCAGTAGGGAGATTGTAGGCGGCGGCACAGATACGCAGTATTTT. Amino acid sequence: CASREIVGGGTDTQYF.

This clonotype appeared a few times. CDR3 loop: CAISERNTGETQETQYF. The CDR3 bases are TGTGCCATCAGTGAGCGGAATACAGGGGAAACCCAAGAGACCCAGTACTTC. The rearrangement links TRBV10-3 to TRBJ2-5; 7 bases agree with TRBD1. CDR3 length equals 17 residues. Germline CDR1 reads ENHRY; CDR2 reads SYGVKD. With 2 bases clipped from V and 1 base from J, the junction kept 10 bases outside the gene matches.

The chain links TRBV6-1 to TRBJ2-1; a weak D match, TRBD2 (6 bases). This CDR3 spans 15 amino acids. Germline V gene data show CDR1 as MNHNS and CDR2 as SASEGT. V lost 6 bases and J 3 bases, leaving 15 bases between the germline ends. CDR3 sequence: CASSFWGEGYNEQFF. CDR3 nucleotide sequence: TGTGCCAGCAGCTTCTGGGGGGAAGGCTACAATGAGCAGTTCTTC.

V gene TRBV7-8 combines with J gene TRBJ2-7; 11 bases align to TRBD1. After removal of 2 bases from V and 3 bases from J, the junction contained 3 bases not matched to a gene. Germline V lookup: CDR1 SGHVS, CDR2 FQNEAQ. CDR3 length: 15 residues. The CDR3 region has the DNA TGTGCCAGCAGCTTAATGGGACAGGGGGACTACGAGCAGTACGTC. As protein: CASSLMGQGDYEQYV.

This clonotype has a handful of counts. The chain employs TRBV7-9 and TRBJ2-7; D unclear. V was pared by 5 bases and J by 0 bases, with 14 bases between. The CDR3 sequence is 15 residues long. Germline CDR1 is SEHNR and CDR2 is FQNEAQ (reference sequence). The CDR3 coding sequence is TGTGCCAGCAGCCGCCAGGTTGGCAGCTCCTACGAGCAGTACTTC. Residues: CASSRQVGSSYEQYF.

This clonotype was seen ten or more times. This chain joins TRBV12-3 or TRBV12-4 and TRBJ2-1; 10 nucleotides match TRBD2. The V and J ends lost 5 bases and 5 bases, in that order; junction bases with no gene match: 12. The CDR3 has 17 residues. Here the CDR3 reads CASSAVSGLAEHNEQFF. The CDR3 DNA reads TGTGCCAGCAGTGCAGTATCCGGACTAGCGGAGCACAATGAGCAGTTCTTC.

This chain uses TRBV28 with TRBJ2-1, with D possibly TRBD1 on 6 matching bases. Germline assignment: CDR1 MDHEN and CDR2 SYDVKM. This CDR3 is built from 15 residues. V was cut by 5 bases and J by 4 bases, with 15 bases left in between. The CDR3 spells CASSPTGKVYNEQFF. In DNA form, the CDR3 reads TGTGCCAGCAGTCCAACAGGGAAGGTTTACAATGAGCAGTTCTTC.

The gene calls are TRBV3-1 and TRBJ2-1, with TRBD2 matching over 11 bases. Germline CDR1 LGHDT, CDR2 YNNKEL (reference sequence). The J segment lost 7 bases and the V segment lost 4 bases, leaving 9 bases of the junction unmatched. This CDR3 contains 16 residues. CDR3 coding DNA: TGTGCCAGCAGCCGCGAACTAGCGGGAGAAAAAAATGAGCAGTTCTTC. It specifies CASSRELAGEKNEQFF.

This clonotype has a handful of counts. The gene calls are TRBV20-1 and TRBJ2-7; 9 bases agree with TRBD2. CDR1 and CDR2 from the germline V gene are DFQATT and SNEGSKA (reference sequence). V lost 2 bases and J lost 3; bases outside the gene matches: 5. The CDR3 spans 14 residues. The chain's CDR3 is CSARLGSGSYEQYF. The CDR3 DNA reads TGCAGTGCTAGACTGGGTAGCGGGAGCTACGAGCAGTACTTC.